A single sample is the source of the 20 T cell receptor beta chains below, sequenced in a study of OX40 agonist ivuxolimab in advanced cancers. TCRdb's table, derived via immunoSEQ multiplex PCR, lists solely in-frame clones and lacks some. The sample yields some 50,000 clones, around four fifths seen once. The sequences come from CD4+ or CD8+ T cells sorted from blood, collected in a trial of the OX40 agonist ivuxolimab. These receptors were taken from an adult with an advanced solid tumor such as melanoma, head and neck, liver or kidney cancer.

The genes are TRBV10-3 and TRBJ2-6; 12 bases agree with TRBD2. CDR1 and CDR2 from the germline V gene are ENHRY and SYGVKD. Trimming at V came to 10 bases and at J to 2 bases, leaving 6 bases not matched to a gene. CDR3 length: 16 residues. The CDR3 DNA reads TGTGCCACTAGCGGGGGGGCAATAGCTGGGGCCAACGTCCTGACTTTC. Translation gives CATSGGAIAGANVLTF.

V is TRBV6-6 and J is TRBJ1-2; perhaps TRBD1 as D (6 bases). The CDR3 contains 15 residues. The germline V gene encodes CDR1 MNHNY and CDR2 SVGAGI (reference sequence). V dropped 0 bases and J dropped 4 bases, with 12 bases sitting between them. The CDR3 nucleotides are TGTGCCAGCAGTTACTCACAGGGCGGTGCCTATGGCTACACCTTC. Translated, it gives CASSYSQGGAYGYTF.

The rearrangement links TRBV11-2 to TRBJ1-1; tentative D call: TRBD1 (6 bases). The V gene lost 5 bases and the J gene lost 1 base, with 17 bases spanning the gap. Per germline, CDR1 SGHAT and CDR2 FQNNGV. The CDR3 spans 16 residues. The DNA for the CDR3 is TGTGCCAGCAGCCACCCTGTCGGGGGGCGGAACACTGAAGCTTTCTTT. Protein product: CASSHPVGGRNTEAFF.

The chain employs TRBV19 and TRBJ1-2; D remains ambiguous. The CDR3 contains 12 residues. Germline loops: CDR1 LNHDA, CDR2 SQIVND (reference sequence). V shed 5 bases and J shed 4 bases, with 8 bases lying between them. This chain's CDR3 is CASSEQSYGYTF. The CDR3 bases are TGTGCCAGTAGTGAGCAGAGCTATGGCTACACCTTC. Looking up the rest from reference TRBV19 and TRBJ1-2 gives the full variable domain: DGGITQSPKYLFRKEGQNVTLSCEQNLNHDAMYWYRQDPGQGLRLIYYSQIVNDFQKGDIAEGYSVSREKKESFPLTVTSAQKNPTAFYLCASSEQSYGYTFGSGTRLTVV.

In its sample, this clone was seen a few times. V is TRBV6-4 and J is TRBJ2-1, with 10 bases matching TRBD2. V lost 6 bases, J lost 2 bases, and 7 bases stayed unmatched. In germline, CDR1 is MRHNA, CDR2 SNTAGT. The length of the CDR3 is 16 residues. The CDR3 loop reads CASSSSGGAAYNEQFF. CDR3 sequence (DNA): TGTGCCAGCAGCTCAAGCGGGGGGGCCGCCTACAATGAGCAGTTCTTC.

This clone has a single count. The chain carries TRBV11-3 and TRBJ2-5, with 15 positions matching TRBD2. The germline V gene encodes CDR1 SGHNT and CDR2 YENEEA. This CDR3 is built from 16 residues. The V segment lost 4 bases and the J segment 4 bases; nucleotides outside the gene matches: 4. CDR3 nucleotide sequence: TGTGCCAGCAGCTCCCGGACTAGCGGGGGGGGAGAGACCCAGTACTTC. Its translation: CASSSRTSGGGETQYF.

The V and J genes are TRBV19 and TRBJ1-1; the D is unclear. From germline, CDR1 is LNHDA and CDR2 SQIVND (reference sequence). The CDR3 is 16 amino acids. V was clipped by 5 bases and J by 4 bases, with 20 bases between them. CDR3 amino acids: CASSFRATFSGTEAFF. The CDR3 coding sequence is TGTGCCAGTAGTTTCCGGGCCACCTTCTCGGGCACTGAAGCTTTCTTT.

The chain combines TRBV5-1 with TRBJ2-3; no definite D call. The V end lost 5 bases, the J end lost 6 bases, and 16 bases lay between the germline ends. Germline V lookup: CDR1 SGHRS, CDR2 YFSETQ. CDR3 length equals 14 residues. This chain's CDR3 is CASRVGTGGDTQYF. The CDR3 bases are TGCGCCAGCAGGGTCGGCACTGGTGGGGATACGCAGTATTTT.

V gene TRBV28 combines with J gene TRBJ2-5; the D gene is possibly TRBD1 (5 bases). Per germline, CDR1 MDHEN and CDR2 SYDVKM. The CDR3 extends over 12 amino acids. V was pared by 8 bases and J by 2 bases, with 9 bases between. The CDR3 is CASSREQETQYF. The CDR3 region has the DNA TGTGCCAGCTCCAGGGAACAAGAGACCCAGTACTTC.

J is TRBJ1-5 and V is TRBV7-9, with 10 bases lining up with TRBD1. Unmatched junction bases numbered 10, after V lost 5 bases and J lost 12 bases. Germline assignment: CDR1 SEHNR and CDR2 FQNEAQ (reference sequence). The CDR3 extends over 14 amino acids. CDR3 residues: CASSPARDRGFQHF. CDR3 nucleotide sequence: TGTGCCAGCAGCCCAGCCCGGGACAGGGGTTTCCAGCATTTT.

The chain uses TRBV27 and TRBJ2-7; D is possibly TRBD1 (5 bases). CDR3 size: 15 residues. Trimming left V 0 bases short and J 2 bases short, with 11 bases between. CDR1 is MNHEY and CDR2 is SMNVEV in the germline V gene (reference sequence). The chain's CDR3 is CASSLSAGSPYEQYF. In nucleotides, the CDR3 is TGTGCCAGCAGTTTATCGGCAGGGTCCCCCTACGAGCAGTACTTC.

The rearrangement links TRBV7-5 to TRBJ2-1; TRBD2, the table's D call, was not compared with the DNA. TRBV7-5 is assigned pseudogene status. This CDR3 comprises 15 residues. CDR3 loop: CARSLVQGGNNEQFF. In DNA form, the CDR3 reads TGTGCCAGAAGCTTAGTACAGGGAGGGAACAATGAGCAGTTCTTC.

The V and J genes are TRBV9 and TRBJ1-3; D gene uncertain. The CDR3 consists of 17 residues. The V end lost 0 bases, the J end lost 0 bases, and 13 bases lay between the germline ends. Germline V CDR1 and CDR2: SGDLS, YYNGEE. CDR3 in amino acids: CASSVEALVPSGNTIYF. DNA of the CDR3: TGTGCCAGCAGCGTAGAGGCTTTGGTGCCCTCTGGAAACACCATATATTTT.

The J gene is TRBJ2-4, the V gene TRBV9; 9 nucleotides match TRBD2. Losses at the gene ends were 1 base for V and 12 bases for J; bases not matched to a gene: 8. This CDR3 is 14 amino acids long. Germline loops: CDR1 SGDLS, CDR2 YYNGEE. The CDR3 region has the DNA TGTGCCAGCAGCGTATCGGGTAGCGGGGGTGCTCAGTACTTC. Translating gives CASSVSGSGGAQYF.

The chain has TRBV11-3 and TRBJ2-2, with a weak D call TRBD2 (7 bases). V lost 5 bases and J 6 bases, leaving 13 bases between the germline ends. Germline V gene sequence: CDR1 SGHNT, CDR2 YENEEA. CDR3 length equals 14 residues. The CDR3 DNA sequence: TGTGCCAGCAGCCAATCCGGGGGGCCCGGGGAGCTGTTTTTT. Translation: CASSQSGGPGELFF. Combining the CDR3 with reference TRBV11-3 and TRBJ2-2 gives the whole variable domain EAGVVQSPRYKIIEKKQPVAFWCNPISGHNTLYWYLQNLGQGPELLIRYENEEAVDDSQLPKDRFSAERLKGVDSTLKIQPAELGDSAVYLCASSQSGGPGELFFGEGSRLTVL.

The CDR3 DNA follows: TGTGCCAGCAGCTATGTGGGGCTCGACACCGGGGAGCTGTTTTTT. Translation gives CASSYVGLDTGELFF. The gene calls are TRBV7-2 and TRBJ2-2; D possibly corresponds to TRBD1 (5 bases). This CDR3 has 15 residues. Germline lookup yields CDR1 SGHTA and CDR2 FQGNSA. The V and J ends lost 4 bases and 3 bases respectively, with 12 bases between them.

This chain links TRBV6-5 with TRBJ2-5; perhaps TRBD2 as D (5 bases). This CDR3 comprises 14 residues. The germline V gene encodes CDR1 MNHEY and CDR2 SVGAGI. V lost 5 bases, J lost 6 bases, and 16 bases lay in between. The DNA of the CDR3 is TGTGCCAGCAGTGAAATGGAGGTAGTACAGACCCAGTACTTC. The encoded protein is CASSEMEVVQTQYF.

The J gene is TRBJ2-1, the V gene TRBV5-8; D ambiguous. This CDR3 has 15 residues. V lost 2 bases to trimming and J lost 4 bases, with 13 bases between them. The germline gives CDR1 SGHTS, CDR2 YDEGEE. The CDR3 region is CASSLRSVGYNEQFF. CDR3 in DNA: TGTGCCAGCAGCTTAAGATCCGTCGGATACAATGAGCAGTTCTTC.

V is TRBV5-6 and J is TRBJ2-1, with a weak D call TRBD2 (7 bases). The CDR3 is made up of 15 amino acids. Germline loops: CDR1 SGHDT, CDR2 YYEEEE. The ends were cut back, 0 bases at V and 4 bases at J, with 11 bases in the middle. The CDR3 bases are TGTGCCAGCAGCTTGGTGCGGGGGCCGTACAATGAGCAGTTCTTC. Residues: CASSLVRGPYNEQFF.

Only a few counts were recorded for this clone. This sequence joins TRBV6-1 and TRBJ1-1; D not certain. CDR3 size: 13 residues. Germline lookup yields CDR1 MNHNS and CDR2 SASEGT. Trimming cost V 2 bases and J 11 bases, with 15 bases left between them. The CDR3 here is CASSELGGLKAFF. CDR3 in DNA: TGTGCCAGCAGTGAACTCGGCGGCTTAAAGGCTTTCTTT.